Shown below are 13 T cell receptor beta chains from a single sample sequenced in a study of blood T cell repertoires in COVID-19 (dated by TCRdb to the early 2020s). Library prep was done by the immunoSEQ multiplex PCR assay. TCRdb stores this immuneACCESS table with in-frame sequences only. Part of the clones is absent; in the studies checked, under half of the shortfall reflects unresolved V genes, and no reason is known for the rest. This sample has approximately 240,000 clones in its table, and approximately 90% of those were observed once. The ten biggest clones cover around 2.2% of the sample. Sequenced material: peripheral blood. These receptors all come from a woman aged 40 to 50 who had recovered from COVID-19.

The chain is built from TRBV19 and TRBJ2-1; 10 bases map to TRBD2. Trimming took 7 bases from V and 0 from J; bases not matched to a gene: 3. Germline CDR1 LNHDA, CDR2 SQIVND (reference sequence). This CDR3 region has 15 residues. CDR3 sequence (DNA): TGTGCCAGTAAAGAGCGGGAGGGCTCCTACAATGAGCAGTTCTTC. The encoded protein is CASKEREGSYNEQFF.

The CDR3 nucleotides read TGCGCCAGCAGCTTGAATCGGGAGATAGGGACCGGGGAGCTGTTTTTT. It yields the protein CASSLNREIGTGELFF. The V call is TRBV5-1, the J call TRBJ2-2, with D possibly TRBD2 on 6 matching bases. CDR3 length equals 16 residues. Trimming pared 1 base from V and 5 bases from J, leaving 15 bases between. Germline assignment: CDR1 SGHRS and CDR2 YFSETQ.

V gene TRBV27 combines with J gene TRBJ2-7, with 9 nucleotides matching TRBD1. CDR1 and CDR2 from the germline V gene are MNHEY and SMNVEV (reference sequence). CDR3 length equals 13 residues. V trimming: 6 bases; J trimming: 3 bases; junction bases outside the gene matches: 3. The CDR3: CASRRTGDYEQYF. In DNA, the CDR3 is TGTGCCAGCAGGCGGACAGGGGACTACGAGCAGTACTTC.

This chain connects TRBV7-2 to TRBJ2-1, with 9 positions matching TRBD2. V lost 3 bases, J lost 1 base, and 13 bases stayed unmatched. CDR3 length equals 19 residues. Germline CDR1 SGHTA, CDR2 FQGNSA. The CDR3 is CASSFQSSGSSISYNEQFF. DNA for the CDR3: TGTGCCAGCAGCTTTCAAAGTAGCGGGAGTAGTATATCCTACAATGAGCAGTTCTTC.

The V gene is TRBV7-2, the J gene TRBJ1-2; 9 positions agree with TRBD1. From germline, CDR1 is SGHTA and CDR2 FQGNSA. V trimming: 5 bases; J trimming: 4 bases; junction bases outside the gene matches: 8. CDR3 length: 15 amino acids. Written as DNA, the CDR3 is TGTGCCAGCAGCAAAGGGGACAGGGAAGGCTATGGCTACACCTTC. Translation: CASSKGDREGYGYTF.

This clone was seen just once. This rearrangement joins TRBV7-2 to TRBJ1-4; 11 nucleotides agree with TRBD1. The CDR3 loop spans 14 amino acids. Unmatched junction bases numbered 4, after V lost 5 bases and J lost 8 bases. Germline V CDR1 and CDR2: SGHTA, FQGNSA. CDR3 DNA: TGTGCCAGCAGCCCAGGGACAGGGGGAGAAAAACTGTTTTTT. It translates to CASSPGTGGEKLFF.

This clone was recorded once. The gene calls are TRBV3-1 (or the pseudogene TRBV3-2) and TRBJ1-2; the D is unclear. The CDR3 spans 15 residues. Trimming left V 1 base short and J 6 bases short, with 15 bases between. In germline, CDR1 is LGHDT, CDR2 YNNKEL (reference sequence). Here the CDR3 reads CASSQVWATIHGYTF. CDR3 bases: TGTGCCAGCAGCCAAGTTTGGGCGACCATACATGGCTACACCTTC.

This clone occurred a few times. The J gene is TRBJ1-1, the V gene TRBV11-2, with D possibly being TRBD1 (5 bases). In germline, CDR1 is SGHAT, CDR2 FQNNGV. With 0 bases removed from V and 1 base from J, the gap between germline ends came to 12 bases. The CDR3 is 16 amino acids. The CDR3 sequence is CASSLEWGSPNTEAFF. DNA for the CDR3: TGTGCCAGCAGCTTAGAGTGGGGCTCACCGAACACTGAAGCTTTCTTT.

This rearrangement joins TRBV5-1 to TRBJ2-1, with 8 bases that match TRBD2. The V and J ends lost 4 bases and 10 bases, in that order; junction bases with no gene match: 7. CDR3 length: 13 amino acids. Germline V lookup: CDR1 SGHRS, CDR2 YFSETQ. DNA for the CDR3: TGCGCCAGCAGCCGGGAGGGGTTCTGGGAGCAGTTCTTC. Protein product: CASSREGFWEQFF.

About this clone itself: The sample carries other DNA sequences with the same CDR3. This sequence joins TRBV27 and TRBJ1-2, with 9 bases fitting TRBD1. This CDR3 spans 14 amino acids. Unmatched junction bases numbered 4, after V lost 6 bases and J lost 2 bases. Germline V lookup: CDR1 MNHEY, CDR2 SMNVEV (reference sequence). CDR3 bases: TGTGCCAGCAGGGGGACAGGGTTAAACTATGGCTACACCTTC. The encoded protein is CASRGTGLNYGYTF.

The CDR3 DNA reads TGTGCCAGTAACCTAAGGCTGTGGGGCGGCTATGGCTACACCTTC. Translation: CASNLRLWGGYGYTF. The chain recombines TRBV19 with TRBJ1-2; possible D gene TRBD1, 5 bases. This CDR3 has 15 residues. Germline loops: CDR1 LNHDA, CDR2 SQIVND (reference sequence). V was pared by 7 bases and J by 4 bases, with 19 bases between.

The V gene is TRBV24-1, the J gene TRBJ2-2; D is unresolved. Germline V gives CDR1 KGHDR, CDR2 SFDVKD. V was shortened by 11 bases and J by 5 bases, with 5 bases between the two germline ends. CDR3 length: 10 amino acids. The CDR3 here is CANWTGELFF. The CDR3 DNA reads TGTGCCAACTGGACCGGGGAGCTGTTTTTT.

The gene calls are TRBV30 and TRBJ1-4; no clear D. Germline assignment: CDR1 GTSNPN and CDR2 SVGIG (reference sequence). V was pared by 8 bases and J by 5 bases, with 15 bases between. CDR3 length: 13 amino acids. CDR3 sequence reads: CAGGNGWNEKLFF. CDR3 DNA: TGTGCCGGCGGAAACGGTTGGAATGAAAAACTGTTTTTT.